Listed below are T cell receptor beta chains from one sample, sequenced in a study of T-cell reconstitution after alpha-beta-depleted transplantation in children. A single record per CDR3 protein comes from TCRdb applying MiXCR to the PCR reads. The sample yields approximately 1,000,000 distinct CDR3 sequences, about 26% seen once. Here the sequenced sample was PBMCs, mostly from graft donor cells, taken 360 days after TCRalphabeta/CD19-depleted stem cell transplant. The receptor source for this set is a boy under two years old who had a stem cell transplant for SCID, so the T cells may come from the graft donor. Each CDR3 is given with its conserved first and last residue. D genes are given only for firm matches. The listing skips clone size in some rows; elsewhere it reads once, few, many or a size class.

>TRBV5-1|-|TRBD2|TRBJ2-3
TGCGCCAGCAGCTTGGTGTCCAGCGGGGGGGCCACAGATACGCAGTATTTT
CASSLVSSGGATDTQYF
>TRBV12-3/TRBV12-4|few|TRBD1|TRBJ1-5
TGTGCCAGCAGTTGGGGACAGCAGCCCCAGCATTTT
CASSWGQQPQHF
>TRBV12-3/TRBV12-4|-|-|TRBJ1-1
TGTGCCAGCAGTTTTTCCACACTTGAAGCTTTCTTT
CASSFSTLEAFF
>TRBV4-2|few|TRBD2|TRBJ2-5
TGTGCCAGCAGCCAAGCGGGGGGGCCACCGGAGACGGAGACCCAGTACTTC
CASSQAGGPPETETQYF
>TRBV7-9|-|-|TRBJ2-1
TGTGCCAGCAGCTTAGTTCTAAACTACAATGAGCAGTTCTTC
CASSLVLNYNEQFF
>TRBV20-1|few|TRBD2|TRBJ2-7
TGCAGTGCAAAGGGACTAGCGGGGGTCTACGAGCAGTACTTC
CSAKGLAGVYEQYF
>TRBV15|-|TRBD2|TRBJ2-1
TGTGCCACCAGCAGAGATGGGATAGCGGGGAATGAGCAGTTCTTC
CATSRDGIAGNEQFF
>TRBV2|few|TRBD2|TRBJ2-7
TGTGCCAGCAGTGAAGAGCGGGGGAACTCCTACGAGCAGTACTTC
CASSEERGNSYEQYF
>TRBV12-3/TRBV12-4|-|-|TRBJ2-1
TGTGCCAGCAGTCCCCGGGTAGCGGACAATGAGCAGTTCTTC
CASSPRVADNEQFF
>TRBV6-5|few|TRBD1|TRBJ2-1
TGTGCCAGCAGTTACGGGGTGGGGACAGGGATTGGTACGGAGCAGTTCTTC
CASSYGVGTGIGTEQFF
>TRBV11-2|-|-|TRBJ2-7
TGTGCCAGCAGCTTAGACCCCCAGCCCTACGAGCAGTACTTC
CASSLDPQPYEQYF
>TRBV12-3/TRBV12-4|-|TRBD2|TRBJ2-4
TGTGCCAGCAGGGTTAGCGGGGGAAACATTCAGTACTTC
CASRVSGGNIQYF
>TRBV4-1|few|-|TRBJ2-1
TGCGCCAGCAGCCAAGATTGGTACGGTACGGTCTACGATGAGCAGTTCTTC
CASSQDWYGTVYDEQFF
>TRBV20-1|many|TRBD2|TRBJ2-1
TGCAGTGCTACCCCGCTGCTGACTAGCGGGGGTCCTTACAATGAGCAGTTCTTC
CSATPLLTSGGPYNEQFF
>TRBV12-3/TRBV12-4|few|TRBD1|TRBJ1-1
TGTGCCAGCAGTCCTCGGACAGGGACCGTCACTGAAGCTTTCTTT
CASSPRTGTVTEAFF
>TRBV7-2|once|-|TRBJ2-5
TGTGCCAGCAGCCTGGACTACTTAGAGACCCAGTACTTC
CASSLDYLETQYF
>TRBV12-3/TRBV12-4|-|TRBD1|TRBJ2-7
TGTGCCAGCACCTTCTGGGACAGGGCCGACGAGCAGTACTTC
CASTFWDRADEQYF
>TRBV5-1|-|TRBD2|TRBJ2-1
TGCGCCAGCAGCTTGGGCCTAGCGGGGCCTTCCAATGAGCAGTTCTTC
CASSLGLAGPSNEQFF
>TRBV24-1|few|TRBD1|TRBJ2-3
TGTGCCACCAGTGACACCGGGACAGGCACCGATACGCAGTATTTT
CATSDTGTGTDTQYF
>TRBV4-2|-|-|TRBJ1-5
TGTGCCAGCAGCCGAGGAGTCCATAGCAATCAGCCCCAGCATTTT
CASSRGVHSNQPQHF
>TRBV12-3/TRBV12-4|-|-|TRBJ1-5
TGTGCCAGCAGTTTAACCAGCTTGAGTCAGCCCCAGCATTTT
CASSLTSLSQPQHF
>TRBV10-2|-|-|TRBJ2-7
TGCGCCAGCACTGGGTGGGCAGGGGCCGAGCAGTACTTC
CASTGWAGAEQYF
>TRBV27|-|TRBD2|TRBJ2-5
TGTGCCAGCAGTTCCCGGGGAGGGGAAAAGACCCAGTACTTC
CASSSRGGEKTQYF
>TRBV5-1|once|-|TRBJ1-1
TGCGCCAGCAGCTTGGACAGCTCGGGGACTGAAGCTTTCTTT
CASSLDSSGTEAFF
>TRBV5-1|-|TRBD2|TRBJ2-3
TGCGCCAGCAGCGGCGGGGGGAGTCCAGATACGCAGTATTTT
CASSGGGSPDTQYF
>TRBV6-2/TRBV6-3|few|TRBD1|TRBJ2-7
TGTGCCAGCAGTTACGGGACAGGGAATTCCTACGAGCAGTACTTC
CASSYGTGNSYEQYF
>TRBV7-8|few|-|TRBJ2-2
TGTGCCAGCAGCCCATGGTGGGGATCAAACGGGGAGCTGTTTTTT
CASSPWWGSNGELFF
>TRBV29-1|few|-|TRBJ1-1
TGCAGCGTTTTAGGGGGGGTTAAAGCTTTCTTT
CSVLGGVKAFF
>TRBV5-6|-|-|TRBJ2-4
TGTGCCAGCAGCTTGGCAGCAGCCAAAAACATTCAGTACTTC
CASSLAAAKNIQYF
>TRBV5-1|-|-|TRBJ2-5
TGCGCCAGCAGCAAGTGGCAGGGCCAAGAGACCCAGTACTTC
CASSKWQGQETQYF
>TRBV9|-|TRBD2|TRBJ2-1
TGTGCCAGCAGCCCAACTAGCGGGGGGGCTATTGAGCAGTTCTTC
CASSPTSGGAIEQFF
>TRBV7-9|-|-|TRBJ2-7
TGTGCCAGCAGTGGCTCGGGCAGGGACGCGCAGTACTTC
CASSGSGRDAQYF
>TRBV15|many|-|TRBJ2-1
TGTGCCACCAGCAGGGGTTACAATGAGCAGTTCTTC
CATSRGYNEQFF
>TRBV12-3/TRBV12-4|once|-|TRBJ2-3
TGTGTCAGCAGTTACATCTCAGATACGCAGTATTTT
CVSSYISDTQYF
>TRBV9|-|TRBD2|TRBJ2-3
TGTGCCAGCAGCGTAGGCCCGGGACTAGCGGGGGGGCTCGGCACAGATACGCAGTATTTT
CASSVGPGLAGGLGTDTQYF
>TRBV7-2|-|-|TRBJ2-1
TGTGCCAGCAGCCCGGGGGACGTCTCCGTCTCCAGGCAGTTCTTC
CASSPGDVSVSRQFF
>TRBV15|few|TRBD2|TRBJ2-3
TGTGCCACCAGCAGAGATAGCGGGGGGGCGACAGATACGCAGTATTTT
CATSRDSGGATDTQYF
>TRBV2|-|TRBD1|TRBJ2-7
TGTGCCAGCAGTAGGGACAGGACGGACAACTACGAGCAGTACTTC
CASSRDRTDNYEQYF
>TRBV18|few|-|TRBJ2-7
TGTGCCAGCTCCCAGGCGGTGATCCACTACGAGCAGTACTTC
CASSQAVIHYEQYF
>TRBV20-1|few|-|TRBJ2-2
TGCAGTGCTAGAGACCCTGGGCGGGGGCTGAACACCGGGGAGCTGTTTTTT
CSARDPGRGLNTGELFF
>TRBV7-9|few|-|TRBJ1-1
TGTGCCAGCAGCACCACAGGGCTGGACACTGAAGCTTTCTTT
CASSTTGLDTEAFF
>TRBV4-2|few|-|TRBJ2-7
TGTGCCAGCAGCCCGGTTCACGGGGCTCGTCCCTACGAGCAGTACTTC
CASSPVHGARPYEQYF
>TRBV5-1|few|-|TRBJ2-3
TGCGCCAGCAGCGCCCTTGGGGCAGGGGTGGGCACAGATACGCAGTATTTT
CASSALGAGVGTDTQYF
>TRBV4-1|-|-|TRBJ1-6
TGCGCCAGCAGCCAAGTACAGGCTTTAATTGGTTCACCCCTCCACTTT
CASSQVQALIGSPLHF
>TRBV6-5|few|-|TRBJ2-1
TGTGCCAGCAGTTACTCCGGGGGGCCGAGGGACAATGAGCAGTTCTTC
CASSYSGGPRDNEQFF
>TRBV5-1|-|-|TRBJ1-2
TGCGCCAGCAGCTTGGAAGGGATCTATGGCTACACCTTC
CASSLEGIYGYTF
>TRBV29-1|-|-|TRBJ1-2
TGCAGCGTTGTTGAGGAGTCTGGGGCCTATGGCTACACCTTC
CSVVEESGAYGYTF
>TRBV20-1|few|-|TRBJ2-1
TGCAGTGCTAGAGATAATGGGAGACAGCCGTACAATGAGCAGTTCTTC
CSARDNGRQPYNEQFF